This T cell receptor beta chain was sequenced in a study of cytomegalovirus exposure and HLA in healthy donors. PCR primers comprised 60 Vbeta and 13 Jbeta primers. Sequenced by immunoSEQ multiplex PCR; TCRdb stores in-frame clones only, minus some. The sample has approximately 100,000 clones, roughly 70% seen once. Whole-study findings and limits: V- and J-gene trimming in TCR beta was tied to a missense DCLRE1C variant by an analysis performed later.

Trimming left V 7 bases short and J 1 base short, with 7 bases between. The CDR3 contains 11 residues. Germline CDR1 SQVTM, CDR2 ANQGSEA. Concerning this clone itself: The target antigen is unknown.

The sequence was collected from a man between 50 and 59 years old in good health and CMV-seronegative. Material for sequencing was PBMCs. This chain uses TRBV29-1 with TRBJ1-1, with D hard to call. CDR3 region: CSGAGNTEAFF. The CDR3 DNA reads TGCAGCGGCGCAGGGAACACTGAAGCTTTCTTT.